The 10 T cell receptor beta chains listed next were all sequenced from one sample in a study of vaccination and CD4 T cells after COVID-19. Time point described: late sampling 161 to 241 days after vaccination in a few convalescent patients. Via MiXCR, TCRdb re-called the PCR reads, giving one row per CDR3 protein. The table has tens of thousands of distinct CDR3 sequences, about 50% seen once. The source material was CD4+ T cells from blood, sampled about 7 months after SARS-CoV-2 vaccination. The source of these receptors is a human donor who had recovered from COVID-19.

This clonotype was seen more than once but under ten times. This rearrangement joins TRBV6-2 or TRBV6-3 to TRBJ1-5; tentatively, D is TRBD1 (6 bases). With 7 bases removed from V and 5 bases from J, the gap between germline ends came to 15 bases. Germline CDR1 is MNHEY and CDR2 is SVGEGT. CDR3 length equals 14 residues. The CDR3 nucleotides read TGTGCCAGCACCCCTGGGGGCTGGGATCAGCCCCAGCATTTT. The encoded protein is CASTPGGWDQPQHF.

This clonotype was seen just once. CDR3 protein: CSVITDLAGGQEPNEQFF. For the CDR3, the DNA is TGCAGCGTTATAACCGACCTAGCGGGAGGCCAGGAGCCCAATGAGCAGTTCTTC. The chain couples TRBV29-1 to TRBJ2-1; 11 positions agree with TRBD2. V gave up 5 bases and J gave up 6 bases; unmatched junction bases: 18. Germline CDR1 and CDR2: SQVTM and ANQGSEA. The CDR3 runs 18 residues.

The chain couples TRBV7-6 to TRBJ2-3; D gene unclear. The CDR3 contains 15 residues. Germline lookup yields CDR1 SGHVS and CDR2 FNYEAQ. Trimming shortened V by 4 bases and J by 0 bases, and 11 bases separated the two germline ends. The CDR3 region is CASSSQPSSTDTQYF. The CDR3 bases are TGTGCCAGCAGCTCTCAACCGTCTAGCACAGATACGCAGTATTTT.

The CDR3 sequence: CASWVPSEAFF. CDR3 nucleotide sequence: TGTGCCAGCTGGGTACCTTCTGAAGCTTTCTTT. The chain joins TRBV19 to TRBJ1-1; D gene ambiguous. Trimming took 9 bases from V and 6 from J, leaving 11 bases between them. This CDR3 spans 11 amino acids. CDR1 is LNHDA and CDR2 is SQIVND in the germline V gene (reference sequence).

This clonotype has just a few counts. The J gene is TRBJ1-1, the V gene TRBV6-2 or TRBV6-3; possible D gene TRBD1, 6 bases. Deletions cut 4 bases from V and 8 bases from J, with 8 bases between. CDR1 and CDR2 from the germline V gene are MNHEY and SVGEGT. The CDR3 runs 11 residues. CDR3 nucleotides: TGTGCCAGCAGTTCAGGACAGGAAGCTTTCTTT. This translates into CASSSGQEAFF.

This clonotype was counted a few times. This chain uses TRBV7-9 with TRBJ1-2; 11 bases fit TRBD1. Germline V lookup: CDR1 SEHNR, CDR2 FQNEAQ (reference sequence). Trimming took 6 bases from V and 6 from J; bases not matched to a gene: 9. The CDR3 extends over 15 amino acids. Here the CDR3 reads CASSNPGQGDHGYTF. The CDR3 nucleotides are TGTGCCAGCAGTAACCCGGGACAGGGGGACCATGGCTACACCTTC.

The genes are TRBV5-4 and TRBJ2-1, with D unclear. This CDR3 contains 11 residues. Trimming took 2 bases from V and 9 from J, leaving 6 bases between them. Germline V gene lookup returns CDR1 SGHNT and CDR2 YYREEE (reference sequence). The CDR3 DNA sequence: TGTGCCAGCAGCTTTGGTGCTGAGCAGTTCTTC. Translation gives CASSFGAEQFF.

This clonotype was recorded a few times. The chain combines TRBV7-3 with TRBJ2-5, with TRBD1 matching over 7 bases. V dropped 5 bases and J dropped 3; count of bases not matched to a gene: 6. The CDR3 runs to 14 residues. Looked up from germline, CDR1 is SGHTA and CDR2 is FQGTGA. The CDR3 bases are TGTGCCAGCAGCCCAGGGACAGTAAAAGAGACCCAGTACTTC. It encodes CASSPGTVKETQYF.

As DNA, the CDR3 is TGTGCCAGCAGCCCCCTCGGACTAGCGGGTAGGGGCAATGAGCAGTTCTTC. Translation: CASSPLGLAGRGNEQFF. The rearrangement links TRBV27 to TRBJ2-1; TRBD2 matches 11 bases. This CDR3 is built from 17 residues. Germline V gene sequence: CDR1 MNHEY, CDR2 SMNVEV (reference sequence). V lost 6 bases to trimming and J lost 6 bases; unmatched junction nucleotides: 13.

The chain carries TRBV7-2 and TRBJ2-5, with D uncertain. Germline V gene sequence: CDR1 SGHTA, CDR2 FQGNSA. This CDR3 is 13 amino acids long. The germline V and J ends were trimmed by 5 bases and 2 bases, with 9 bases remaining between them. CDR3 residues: CASSQVLQETQYF. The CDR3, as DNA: TGTGCCAGCAGCCAGGTCCTTCAAGAGACCCAGTACTTC.